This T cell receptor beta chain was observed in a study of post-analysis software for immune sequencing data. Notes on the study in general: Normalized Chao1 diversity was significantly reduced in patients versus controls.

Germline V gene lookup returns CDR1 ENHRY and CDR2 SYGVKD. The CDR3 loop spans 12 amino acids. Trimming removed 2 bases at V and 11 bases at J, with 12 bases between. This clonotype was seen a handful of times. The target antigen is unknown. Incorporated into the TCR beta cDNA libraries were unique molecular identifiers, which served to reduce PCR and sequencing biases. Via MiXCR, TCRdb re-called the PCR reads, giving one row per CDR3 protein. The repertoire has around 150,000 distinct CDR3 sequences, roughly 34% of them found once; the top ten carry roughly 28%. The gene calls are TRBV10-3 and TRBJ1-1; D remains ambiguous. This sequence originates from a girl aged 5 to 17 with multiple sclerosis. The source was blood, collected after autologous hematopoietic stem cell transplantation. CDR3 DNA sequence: TGTGCCATCAGTGAGGGGTCAGTGGGGGCTTTCTTT. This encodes CAISEGSVGAFF.